These T cell receptor beta chains were read from a single sample in a study of graft-versus-host responses after intestinal transplantation. These receptors lack a known antigen. TCRdb's table, derived via immunoSEQ multiplex PCR, lists solely in-frame clones and lacks some. Altogether some 90,000 clones are present, over 85% being singletons, with the ten largest covering 0.49%. Sequencing was performed on unstimulated CD8+ T cells sorted from spleen or lymph node cells, taken before intestinal transplant. The receptors come from a human donor who received an intestinal transplant. CDR3s include the opening cysteine and the closing phenylalanine or tryptophan. The D gene is left open where the match is weak. Not every row has a clone size; where given, it reads once, few, many or a size class.

d_call	j_call	v_call	clone_size	cdr3_aa	cdr3_nt
.	TRBJ2-2	TRBV27	.	CASSVRMGPGELFF	TGTGCCAGCAGTGTCAGGATGGGCCCCGGGGAGCTGTTTTTT
TRBD1	TRBJ1-2	TRBV19	.	CASNPGTGVGYTF	TGTGCCAGTAACCCAGGGACAGGGGTAGGCTACACCTTC
.	TRBJ2-5	TRBV28	.	CASSPTQTPTPGKYF	TGTGCCAGCAGTCCAACCCAAACCCCGACGCCCGGGAAGTACTTC
TRBD1	TRBJ2-7	TRBV27	.	CASSLLSPTGSSYEQYF	TGTGCCAGCAGTTTATTGTCCCCGACAGGGAGCTCCTACGAGCAGTACTTC
.	TRBJ2-3	TRBV5-8	.	CASSLGGTSTDTQYF	TGTGCCAGCAGCTTAGGCGGGACTAGCACAGATACGCAGTATTTT
.	TRBJ2-7	TRBV5-1	.	CASSLLAGSSYEQYF	TGCGCCAGCAGCTTGTTAGCTGGCAGCTCCTACGAGCAGTACTTC
.	TRBJ2-7	TRBV7-3	.	CASRGGVVSYEQYF	TGTGCCAGCAGAGGGGGGGTGGTTTCCTACGAGCAGTACTTC
.	TRBJ2-7	TRBV5-6	.	CASSFPSSYEQYF	TGTGCCAGCAGCTTCCCTTCGAGCTACGAGCAGTACTTC
TRBD1	TRBJ1-2	TRBV16	once	CASSLSTGEYGGYTF	TGTGCCAGCAGCCTGTCAACAGGGGAGTATGGCGGCTACACCTTC
TRBD1	TRBJ1-1	TRBV19	once	CASSIGTGVDTEAFF	TGTGCCAGTAGTATAGGAACAGGGGTGGACACTGAAGCTTTCTTT
.	TRBJ2-1	TRBV7-9	once	CASSLSLGGNEQFF	TGTGCCAGCAGCTTAAGTTTGGGGGGCAATGAGCAGTTCTTC
TRBD1	TRBJ2-7	TRBV27	.	CASSWTGGTYEQYF	TGTGCCAGCAGTTGGACAGGGGGCACCTACGAGCAGTACTTC
TRBD2	TRBJ2-7	TRBV4-1	.	CASSQRTSGIGYEQYF	TGCGCCAGCAGCCAAAGAACTAGCGGGATCGGTTACGAGCAGTACTTC
.	TRBJ1-6	TRBV15	.	CATSRERQPNSPLHF	TGTGCCACCAGCAGAGAACGACAGCCTAATTCACCCCTCCACTTT
.	TRBJ1-3	TRBV5-4	.	CASSFRGSSGNTIYF	TGTGCCAGCAGCTTTAGGGGGAGCTCTGGAAACACCATATATTTT
TRBD1	TRBJ1-1	TRBV11-2	once	CASGTSRDRGLNTEAFF	TGTGCCAGCGGCACGAGCAGGGACAGGGGGCTGAACACTGAAGCTTTCTTT
.	TRBJ1-2	TRBV28	.	CASSFGGPGYGYTF	TGTGCCAGCAGTTTCGGGGGGCCTGGTTATGGCTACACCTTC
TRBD1	TRBJ2-7	TRBV6-5	.	CASSLGQHLTYEQYF	TGTGCCAGCAGTTTGGGACAGCACTTAACCTACGAGCAGTACTTC
.	TRBJ1-3	TRBV13	few	CASSLGRGVIGNTIYF	TGTGCCAGCAGCTTAGGCAGGGGAGTGATCGGAAACACCATATATTTT
TRBD1	TRBJ1-5	TRBV7-9	.	CASSETGTGTLKQPQHF	TGTGCCAGCAGCGAGACCGGGACAGGGACTTTGAAACAGCCCCAGCATTTT
.	TRBJ1-1	TRBV30	.	CAYILTGNTEAFF	TGTGCCTACATTCTGACAGGGAACACTGAAGCTTTCTTT
.	TRBJ1-1	TRBV18	.	CASSPEAGLTEAFF	TGTGCCAGCTCACCAGAGGCGGGCCTCACTGAAGCTTTCTTT
TRBD2	TRBJ2-1	TRBV7-9	.	CASSQGTSGYNEQFF	TGTGCCAGCAGCCAAGGGACTAGCGGGTACAATGAGCAGTTCTTC
.	TRBJ2-1	TRBV5-1	once	CASRGDSDNEQFF	TGCGCCAGCAGGGGGGACTCCGACAATGAGCAGTTCTTC
.	TRBJ2-4	TRBV4-1	.	CASSLGRGVNIQYF	TGCGCCAGCAGCCTGGGGAGGGGGGTAAACATTCAGTACTTC
TRBD2	TRBJ2-7	TRBV27	.	CASSHGLAASYEQYF	TGTGCCAGCAGTCACGGACTAGCGGCGTCCTACGAGCAGTACTTC
TRBD1	TRBJ1-1	TRBV6-5	.	CASSYRWDSGTEAFF	TGTGCCAGCAGTTACAGGTGGGACAGCGGAACTGAAGCTTTCTTT
.	TRBJ2-7	TRBV4-1	.	CASSQGLTGQNYEQYF	TGCGCCAGCAGCCAAGGGCTGACAGGTCAGAACTACGAGCAGTACTTC
.	TRBJ2-1	TRBV5-1	.	CASSLGLAPSYNEQFF	TGCGCCAGCAGCTTGGGTCTAGCGCCATCCTACAATGAGCAGTTCTTC
TRBD1	TRBJ1-2	TRBV5-8	.	CASSLGQGANYGYTF	TGTGCCAGCAGCTTGGGACAGGGGGCGAACTATGGCTACACCTTC
.	TRBJ2-7	TRBV30	.	CAWSVWGRALEQYF	TGTGCCTGGAGTGTCTGGGGCCGGGCCCTCGAGCAGTACTTC
.	TRBJ1-3	TRBV15	.	CATSHKQAGNTIYF	TGTGCCACCAGTCACAAACAGGCTGGAAACACCATATATTTT
.	TRBJ2-5	TRBV7-3	.	CASSLMLRETQYF	TGTGCCAGCAGCTTAATGTTGAGGGAGACCCAGTACTTC
.	TRBJ2-3	TRBV6-6	.	CASSYRGDTDTQYF	TGTGCCAGCAGTTACCGTGGAGACACAGATACGCAGTATTTT
TRBD1	TRBJ1-3	TRBV29-1	.	CSVEPSGQGIAGNTIYF	TGCAGCGTTGAACCCTCGGGACAGGGAATAGCTGGAAACACCATATATTTT
TRBD1	TRBJ2-2	TRBV4-1	.	CASSRWTGVNTGELFF	TGCGCCAGCAGCCGGTGGACAGGGGTGAACACCGGGGAGCTGTTTTTT
TRBD2	TRBJ2-1	TRBV5-4	.	CASSPPGTSGTYSYNEQFF	TGTGCCAGCAGTCCACCCGGGACTAGCGGGACCTACTCCTACAATGAGCAGTTCTTC
TRBD2	TRBJ2-1	TRBV27	.	CASSWGLAISYNEQFF	TGTGCCAGCAGTTGGGGACTAGCGATCTCCTACAATGAGCAGTTCTTC
TRBD1	TRBJ2-1	TRBV4-1	.	CASSYTGTASYNEQFF	TGCGCCAGCAGCTATACCGGGACAGCGTCCTACAATGAGCAGTTCTTC
TRBD1	TRBJ1-6	TRBV19	.	CASSPGTGGNSPLHF	TGTGCCAGTAGTCCCGGGACAGGGGGAAATTCACCCCTCCACTTT
.	TRBJ1-1	TRBV2	.	CASTGADTEAFF	TGTGCCAGCACGGGTGCAGACACTGAAGCTTTCTTT
TRBD1	TRBJ1-2	TRBV7-9	.	CASGADRAYGYTF	TGTGCCAGCGGGGCGGACAGGGCCTATGGCTACACCTTC
.	TRBJ2-1	TRBV28	once	CASSPTVNNEQFF	TGTGCCAGCAGCCCGACAGTTAACAATGAGCAGTTCTTC
TRBD2	TRBJ2-7	TRBV2	.	CASSDSLREPTYEQYF	TGTGCCAGCAGTGACTCCCTGCGGGAGCCCACCTACGAGCAGTACTTC
.	TRBJ2-7	TRBV4-1	.	CASSLGASSDEQYF	TGCGCCAGCAGCCTGGGGGCCAGTTCCGACGAGCAGTACTTC
TRBD1	TRBJ1-1	TRBV19	.	CASSPTGQHEAFF	TGTGCCAGTAGTCCGACGGGACAGCATGAAGCTTTCTTT
TRBD1	TRBJ1-1	TRBV2	.	CASRPPGQGSAEAFF	TGTGCCAGCAGACCCCCGGGACAGGGGAGCGCTGAAGCTTTCTTT
.	TRBJ1-6	TRBV7-2	.	CASSFLEGVGSPLHF	TGTGCCAGCAGCTTTCTTGAGGGGGTAGGGTCACCCCTCCACTTT
TRBD1	TRBJ2-1	TRBV4-3	.	CASSQGTGWNEQFF	TGCGCCAGCAGCCAGGGGACAGGGTGGAATGAGCAGTTCTTC
.	TRBJ1-2	TRBV4-1	.	CASSPDSEANYGYTF	TGCGCCAGCAGCCCCGACAGTGAAGCTAACTATGGCTACACCTTC
TRBD2	TRBJ2-1	TRBV7-9	.	CASSLVLAGGPTNEQFF	TGTGCCAGCAGCTTAGTACTAGCGGGGGGCCCTACCAATGAGCAGTTCTTC
TRBD2	TRBJ2-7	TRBV4-1	.	CASSQTSGYEQYF	TGCGCCAGCAGCCAAACTAGCGGGTACGAGCAGTACTTC
.	TRBJ1-1	TRBV5-6	.	CASSGAGGKNTEAFF	TGTGCCAGCAGCGGGGCGGGGGGGAAGAACACTGAAGCTTTCTTT